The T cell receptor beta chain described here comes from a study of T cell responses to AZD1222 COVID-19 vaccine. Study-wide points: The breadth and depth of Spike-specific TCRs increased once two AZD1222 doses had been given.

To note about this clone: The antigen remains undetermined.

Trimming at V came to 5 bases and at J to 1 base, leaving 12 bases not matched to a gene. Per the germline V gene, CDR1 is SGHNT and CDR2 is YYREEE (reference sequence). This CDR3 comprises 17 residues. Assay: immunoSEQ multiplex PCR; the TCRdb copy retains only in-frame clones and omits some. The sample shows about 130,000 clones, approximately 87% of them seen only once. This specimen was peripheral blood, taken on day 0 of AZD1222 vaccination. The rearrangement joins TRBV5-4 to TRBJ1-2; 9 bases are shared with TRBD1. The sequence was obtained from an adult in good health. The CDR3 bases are TGTGCCAGCAGTACCACGGTTGGGACAGGGTATAACTATGGCTACACCTTC. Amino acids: CASSTTVGTGYNYGYTF.